These 14 T cell receptor beta chains were all obtained from the same sample, sequenced in a study of immune cell composition in non-small cell lung cancer. The normal lung sample lay at least 3 cm, and maximally far, from the tumour. Sequenced by immunoSEQ multiplex PCR; TCRdb stores in-frame clones only, minus some. The sample carries some 5,100 clones, nearly 90% recorded once. Sequencing was performed on non-adjacent lung tissue. Receptor source: a human donor with non-small cell lung cancer. Some clones in this sample may be carry-over from other donors' samples.

This clone was observed a few times. The chain recombines TRBV30 with TRBJ2-1, with 7 bases matching TRBD2. The J segment lost 2 bases and the V segment lost 5 bases, leaving 9 bases of the junction unmatched. The germline V gene encodes CDR1 GTSNPN and CDR2 SVGIG (reference sequence). The CDR3 contains 15 residues. The CDR3 spells CAWGGVSGAYNEQFF. For the CDR3, the DNA is TGTGCCTGGGGAGGAGTAAGCGGGGCCTACAATGAGCAGTTCTTC.

Notes on this clone: The germline gene is not matched at one end of the junction; a read error may be the cause. The chain employs TRBV19 and TRBJ2-1, with D possibly being TRBD1 (6 bases). The germline V gene has CDR1 LNHDA and CDR2 SQIVND (reference sequence). This CDR3 region has 12 residues. The CDR3 sequence: CASSVDRIEQFF. The CDR3 region has the DNA TGTGCCAGTAGTGTAGACAGGATCGAGCAGTTCTTC. Using reference TRBV19 and TRBJ2-1 for the parts outside the CDR3, the full variable domain is DGGITQSPKYLFRKEGQNVTLSCEQNLNHDAMYWYRQDPGQGLRLIYYSQIVNDFQKGDIAEGYSVSREKKESFPLTVTSAQKNPTAFYLCASSVDRIEQFFGPGTRLTVL.

In this sample, this clone turned up a few times. CDR3: CASSYVKNFGPGELFF. The CDR3 DNA reads as TGTGCCAGCAGTTACGTCAAGAATTTTGGCCCCGGGGAGCTGTTTTTT. The chain uses TRBV6-5 and TRBJ2-2; the D is unclear. Germline values: CDR1 MNHEY, CDR2 SVGAGI. Trimming took 2 bases from V and 6 from J, leaving 16 bases between them. CDR3 length equals 16 residues.

The rearrangement links TRBV5-6 to TRBJ1-5; 7 nucleotides agree with TRBD1. The J segment lost 7 bases and the V segment lost 0 bases, leaving 4 bases of the junction unmatched. There are 14 residues in the CDR3. The V gene's germline CDR1 is SGHDT and CDR2 YYEEEE. The chain's CDR3 is CASSLEGAGQPQHF. CDR3 DNA sequence: TGTGCCAGCAGCTTGGAGGGGGCAGGGCAGCCCCAGCATTTT.

J is TRBJ1-1 and V is TRBV10-3, with D maybe TRBD1 (5 bases). This CDR3 has 15 residues. V dropped 0 bases and J dropped 1 base, with 9 bases sitting between them. Germline-derived CDR1 and CDR2 are ENHRY and SYGVKD. The CDR3 nucleotides are TGTGCCATCAGTGAGTCTGTCCAGGGGAACACTGAAGCTTTCTTT. Translating it yields CAISESVQGNTEAFF.

This rearrangement joins TRBV10-3 to TRBJ2-7; 11 nucleotides line up with TRBD2. Germline CDR1 ENHRY, CDR2 SYGVKD. The V and J ends lost 3 bases and 3 bases, in that order; junction bases with no gene match: 1. CDR3 length: 14 amino acids. The CDR3 DNA reads as TGTGCCATCAGTGAAGGGACTAGCGGCTACGAGCAGTACTTC. It yields the protein CAISEGTSGYEQYF.

CDR3 sequence: CASSKGRAEITNTGELFF. The DNA of the CDR3 is TGTGCCAGCAGCAAAGGGAGGGCCGAAATAACGAACACCGGGGAGCTGTTTTTT. V gene TRBV21-1 combines with J gene TRBJ2-2; the listed D gene, TRBD2, was not tested against the DNA. TRBV21-1 is recorded as a pseudogene. CDR3 size: 18 residues.

J is TRBJ2-1 and V is TRBV19, with 9 bases fitting TRBD1. The CDR3 has 17 residues. The J segment lost 5 bases and the V segment lost 6 bases, leaving 14 bases of the junction unmatched. Per the germline V gene, CDR1 is LNHDA and CDR2 is SQIVND (reference sequence). Here the CDR3 reads CASSLRLGQGSDNEQFF. Written as DNA, the CDR3 is TGTGCCAGTAGCCTCCGGTTGGGACAGGGATCGGACAATGAGCAGTTCTTC.

The J gene is TRBJ1-6, the V gene TRBV10-3, with 11 bases matching TRBD1. Germline V gene lookup returns CDR1 ENHRY and CDR2 SYGVKD. The CDR3 runs to 14 residues. V lost 4 bases, J lost 10 bases, and 3 bases stayed unmatched. The CDR3 reads CAISAGTGGSPLHF. CDR3 DNA: TGTGCCATCAGTGCCGGGACAGGGGGATCACCCCTCCACTTT.

This rearrangement joins TRBV7-2 to TRBJ2-1; 8 bases map to TRBD2. The V segment lost 6 bases and the J segment 7 bases; nucleotides outside the gene matches: 11. Germline V gene sequence: CDR1 SGHTA, CDR2 FQGNSA. This CDR3 comprises 15 residues. CDR3 sequence: CASRPDGGAGNEQFF. Here the CDR3 DNA reads TGTGCCAGCAGACCAGACGGGGGGGCTGGTAATGAGCAGTTCTTC. Based on the CDR3 plus reference TRBV7-2 and TRBJ2-1, the full variable domain is GAGVSQSPSNKVTEKGKDVELRCDPISGHTALYWYRQSLGQGLEFLIYFQGNSAPDKSGLPSDRFSAERTGGSVSTLTIQRTQQEDSAVYLCASRPDGGAGNEQFFGPGTRLTVL.

The chain links TRBV11-3 to TRBJ1-2; D is unclear. Looked up from germline, CDR1 is SGHNT and CDR2 is YENEEA. V lost 5 bases, J lost 5 bases, and 18 bases lay in between. The CDR3 extends over 15 amino acids. CDR3 bases: TGTGCCAGCAGCCCCCGACAACCAACGATTTATGGCTACACCTTC. It specifies CASSPRQPTIYGYTF.

For the CDR3, the DNA is TGTGCCAGCAGCTCCAGGGGGGCTAAGTTCTTC. This encodes CASSSRGAKFF. The rearrangement uses TRBV6-5 and TRBJ2-1, with a weak D call TRBD1 (7 bases). Trimming took off 6 bases at V and 14 bases at J, with 14 bases between the two ends. The CDR3 runs to 11 residues. In germline, CDR1 is MNHEY, CDR2 SVGAGI.

The V and J genes are TRBV5-4 and TRBJ2-1; TRBD2 matches 9 bases. Trimming took 2 bases from V and 5 from J; bases not matched to a gene: 8. The CDR3 is made up of 16 amino acids. Germline lookup yields CDR1 SGHNT and CDR2 YYREEE (reference sequence). In nucleotides, the CDR3 is TGTGCCAGCAGCTTTGGAGCGGGACTAGCCAACAATGAGCAGTTCTTC. Its protein product is CASSFGAGLANNEQFF.

Only one count was recorded for this clone. V usage is TRBV5-1 and J usage is TRBJ2-5; D is perhaps TRBD1 (7 bases). This CDR3 has 15 amino acids. Germline values: CDR1 SGHRS, CDR2 YFSETQ. V was clipped by 3 bases and J by 0 bases, with 12 bases between them. CDR3 sequence: CASSSQGGHQETQYF. The DNA of the CDR3 is TGCGCCAGCAGCTCCCAGGGGGGACACCAAGAGACCCAGTACTTC.